These 20 T cell receptor beta chains originate from one sample sequenced in a study of T cell responses to AZD1222 COVID-19 vaccine. Libraries were prepared by immunoSEQ multiplex PCR; TCRdb keeps only in-frame clonotypes and omits some of them. Of 140,000 to 150,000 clones listed, under 95% were seen once; the top ten hold about 2%. The starting material was peripheral blood, obtained 28 days after the second AZD1222 dose. All receptors derive from an adult who received the AZD1222 COVID-19 vaccine.

The gene calls are TRBV6-5 and TRBJ1-1; 7 bases align to TRBD1. The CDR3 loop spans 14 amino acids. V shed 6 bases and J 0 bases; nucleotides not matched to a gene: 4. Germline V CDR1 and CDR2: MNHEY, SVGAGI. CDR3 nucleotides: TGTGCCAGCAGACCGACAGGGCTGAACACTGAAGCTTTCTTT. It translates to CASRPTGLNTEAFF.

This clone occurred a few times. This sequence joins TRBV12-5 and TRBJ2-1, with D possibly being TRBD1 (5 bases). V was pared by 5 bases and J by 8 bases, with 7 bases between. This CDR3 is built from 11 residues. Germline lookup yields CDR1 LGHNT and CDR2 FRNRAP. Here the CDR3 reads CASGTGDEQFF. The DNA for the CDR3 is TGTGCTAGTGGTACAGGCGATGAGCAGTTCTTC.

The V and J genes are TRBV6-5 and TRBJ2-6; D not resolved. The V end was cut by 6 bases, the J end by 4 bases, with 10 bases between. Per germline, CDR1 MNHEY and CDR2 SVGAGI. This CDR3 has 14 residues. This CDR3 is CASSSLGGANVLTF. The CDR3 nucleotides are TGTGCCAGCAGCTCTCTGGGAGGGGCCAACGTCCTGACTTTC.

V is TRBV6-6 and J is TRBJ1-4; 7 nucleotides match TRBD1. V trimming: 5 bases; J trimming: 4 bases; junction bases outside the gene matches: 7. Germline V lookup: CDR1 MNHNY, CDR2 SVGAGI (reference sequence). CDR3 length: 15 amino acids. The CDR3 region is CASSPGQDYNEKLFF. As DNA, the CDR3 is TGTGCCAGCAGTCCAGGACAGGACTATAATGAAAAACTGTTTTTT.

The gene calls are TRBV2 and TRBJ1-5; D unresolved. The V end was cut by 4 bases, the J end by 0 bases, with 7 bases between. Germline V CDR1 and CDR2: SNHLY, FYNNEI. The CDR3 is made up of 14 amino acids. Here the CDR3 reads CASSARISNQPQHF. Here the CDR3 DNA reads TGTGCCAGCAGTGCCAGGATTAGCAATCAGCCCCAGCATTTT.

This clone was counted a single time. V gene TRBV9 combines with J gene TRBJ1-1; D remains unclear. The CDR3 loop spans 14 amino acids. Trimming removed 0 bases from V and 3 bases from J, with 9 bases in between. Per the germline V gene, CDR1 is SGDLS and CDR2 is YYNGEE. CDR3 bases: TGTGCCAGCAGCGTAGGAGCCAAATACACTGAAGCTTTCTTT. Translated, it gives CASSVGAKYTEAFF.

The chain links TRBV4-1 to TRBJ2-3; 11 bases are shared with TRBD2. The J segment lost 5 bases and the V segment lost 4 bases, leaving 5 bases of the junction unmatched. Per the germline V gene, CDR1 is MGHRA and CDR2 is YSYEKL. The length of the CDR3 is 15 residues. CDR3 loop: CASSLGGTSGDTQYF. The CDR3 DNA follows: TGCGCCAGCAGCCTTGGAGGGACTAGCGGAGATACGCAGTATTTT.

The V call is TRBV5-4, the J call TRBJ1-4; D is ambiguous. Germline CDR1 is SGHNT and CDR2 is YYREEE (reference sequence). Trimming pared 4 bases from V and 7 bases from J, leaving 11 bases between. The CDR3 extends over 13 amino acids. The CDR3 nucleotides read TGTGCCAGCAGCCCGCCTAGTGGTGAAAAACTGTTTTTT. Translated, it gives CASSPPSGEKLFF.

The chain employs TRBV11-2 and TRBJ2-2; TRBD2 matches at 11 bases. From germline, CDR1 is SGHAT and CDR2 FQNNGV. The V segment lost 5 bases and the J segment 7 bases; nucleotides outside the gene matches: 6. The CDR3 has 15 residues. CDR3 DNA sequence: TGTGCCAGCAGCCCTAGCGGGGGGCCTAACGGGGAGCTGTTTTTT. Amino acid sequence: CASSPSGGPNGELFF.

This clone was found once. The J gene is TRBJ2-5, the V gene TRBV11-1; 9 bases are a match to TRBD1. Germline V CDR1 and CDR2: SGHAT, FQDESV (reference sequence). J was trimmed by 1 base and V by 5 bases; bases with no gene match: 2. The CDR3 runs to 14 residues. The chain's CDR3 is CASSRQGGQETQYF. As DNA, the CDR3 is TGTGCCAGCAGCAGACAGGGGGGCCAAGAGACCCAGTACTTC.

The J gene is TRBJ2-1, the V gene TRBV18; the match to TRBD1 covers 7 bases. The germline CDR1 and CDR2 sequences are KGHSH and LQKENI. V was clipped by 4 bases and J by 6 bases; unmatched bases: 3. The CDR3 consists of 13 residues. The CDR3, as DNA: TGTGCCAGCTCACTTACAGGGGCCAATGAGCAGTTCTTC. Its protein is CASSLTGANEQFF.

CDR3 DNA sequence: TGTGCCAGCAGCCCGGGCGGGACTGCCGGGGAGCTGTTTTTT. It yields the protein CASSPGGTAGELFF. The rearrangement uses TRBV7-9 and TRBJ2-2; D possibly corresponds to TRBD2 (6 bases). Germline V gives CDR1 SEHNR, CDR2 FQNEAQ (reference sequence). CDR3 length: 14 residues. Trimming cost V 5 bases and J 6 bases, with 13 bases left between them.

This clone is medium-sized. The CDR3 loop is CASSRIETGELFF. Written as DNA, the CDR3 is TGTGCCAGCAGTCGAATTGAGACCGGGGAGCTGTTTTTT. The chain employs TRBV6-5 and TRBJ2-2, with D uncertain. Germline-derived CDR1 and CDR2 are MNHEY and SVGAGI. V was trimmed by 5 bases and J by 5 bases, leaving 9 bases between them. The CDR3 length is 13 residues.

The DNA for the CDR3 is TGTGCCAGCAGTTACATTCGAGGGTTCAATAATTCACCCCTCCACTTT. The encoded protein is CASSYIRGFNNSPLHF. The chain joins TRBV6-5 to TRBJ1-6; D not certain. The germline V and J ends were trimmed by 2 bases and 5 bases, with 13 bases remaining between them. Germline CDR1 reads MNHEY; CDR2 reads SVGAGI. CDR3 size: 16 residues.

The chain is built from TRBV6-1 and TRBJ2-4; D could derive from TRBD1 or TRBD2 (5 bases each). The CDR3 runs to 14 residues. V lost 0 bases to trimming and J lost 8 bases, with 11 bases between them. Germline V gene data show CDR1 as MNHNS and CDR2 as SASEGT. CDR3 nucleotide sequence: TGTGCCAGCAGTGAAGCGGGACGTAGGGACATTCAGTACTTC. This translates into CASSEAGRRDIQYF.

This CDR3 is CASTLAGGFYGYTF. CDR3 DNA: TGTGCCAGCACCTTGGCAGGGGGATTCTATGGCTACACCTTC. The V call is TRBV7-9, the J call TRBJ1-2; 7 nucleotides align to TRBD1. V gave up 7 bases and J gave up 4 bases; unmatched junction bases: 9. Germline CDR1 SEHNR, CDR2 FQNEAQ (reference sequence). The CDR3 extends over 14 amino acids.

This rearrangement joins TRBV5-1 to TRBJ1-3; D unresolved. Per germline, CDR1 SGHRS and CDR2 YFSETQ. Trimming removed 4 bases from V and 0 bases from J, with 8 bases in between. This CDR3 is 14 amino acids long. CDR3 nucleotides: TGCGCCAGCAGCCCAGCGTTCTCTGGAAACACCATATATTTT. Translated: CASSPAFSGNTIYF.

This sequence joins TRBV7-2 and TRBJ2-7, with D perhaps being TRBD1 or TRBD2 (6 bases each). V lost 2 bases and J 4 bases, leaving 15 bases between the germline ends. Germline CDR1 SGHTA, CDR2 FQGNSA. The CDR3 totals 15 residues. The CDR3 DNA sequence: TGTGCCAGCAGCTTAACCTCCTTAGGGGGGTACGAGCAGTACTTC. Translated, it gives CASSLTSLGGYEQYF.

This chain uses TRBV12-3 or TRBV12-4 with TRBJ1-6; D is uncertain. Trimming shortened V by 3 bases and J by 7 bases, and 7 bases separated the two germline ends. The CDR3 totals 13 residues. DNA of the CDR3: TGTGCCAGCAGTTTGTCAGAGAATTCACCCCTCCACTTT. It translates to CASSLSENSPLHF.

The chain uses TRBV6-2 or TRBV6-3 and TRBJ1-4, with 7 bases fitting TRBD1. Germline lookup yields CDR1 MNHEY and CDR2 SVGEGT. This CDR3 is built from 18 residues. The trim removed 4 bases at V and 3 bases at J, leaving 14 bases unmatched. The DNA for the CDR3 is TGTGCCAGCAGTTTTACCCCGATGACCGGGACAGCTAATGAAAAACTGTTTTTT. It codes for CASSFTPMTGTANEKLFF.